This T cell receptor (beta chain) was found in a study of blood T cell repertoires in COVID-19. In the study overall: The United States, Italy and Spain were the sources of the acute and convalescent COVID-19 samples.

In the original processing: Researchers report that nucleated cell counts were estimated from reference gene primer amplification. Here immunoSEQ multiplex PCR was the method, and the copy in TCRdb shows in-frame clones only, minus some. That table furnishes V, J and clone size, whereas the DNA furnished D and trimming. The sample holds under 200,000 clones; about 82% are singletons and the top ten take 6.5%. Trimming took off 2 bases at V and 0 bases at J, with 8 bases between the two ends. Germline CDR1 and CDR2: ENHRY and SYGVKD. The CDR3 consists of 15 residues. The rearrangement links TRBV10-3 to TRBJ1-5; the D is unclear. The TCR originated in a man between 65 and 85 years old with active or convalescent COVID-19. The sample taken for sequencing was peripheral blood. For the CDR3, the DNA is TGTGCCATCAGTGAGGACACGCATAGCAATCAGCCCCAGCATTTT. This gives the protein CAISEDTHSNQPQHF.